The 25 T cell receptor beta chains presented below share a single source sample, sequenced in a study of human T cells and chemical hapten exposure. Within the library, unique molecular identifiers were attached to each individual cDNA molecule. TCRdb fed the reads into MiXCR, producing one record per CDR3 protein. Among some 220 distinct CDR3 sequences listed, 35% to 40% were seen once. Unfractionated whole blood served as the source for total RNA extraction. Sequenced input: whole blood. The receptors derive from a human donor who had alopecia or was a healthy volunteer (not recorded which). Some clones in this sample may be carry-over from other donors' samples. This table probably holds off-target reads from a library built for another chain.

This chain connects TRBV5-1 to TRBJ2-3; 8 bases map to TRBD1. Per germline, CDR1 SGHRS and CDR2 YFSETQ. This CDR3 has 14 amino acids. Germline trimming cut 5 bases from V and 6 bases from J; bases unmatched to any gene: 8. In DNA, the CDR3 is TGCGCCAGCAGAGACCAGGGGGCAGGGGATACGCAGTATTTT. As protein: CASRDQGAGDTQYF. Filled out from reference TRBV5-1 and TRBJ2-3, the complete variable domain reads KAGVTQTPRYLIKTRGQQVTLSCSPISGHRSVSWYQQTPGQGLQFLFEYFSETQRNKGNFPGRFSGRQFSNSRSEMNVSTLELGDSALYLCASRDQGAGDTQYFGPGTRLTVL.

The chain links TRBV12-3 or TRBV12-4 to TRBJ2-7; no clear D gene. The V end lost 4 bases, the J end lost 7 bases, and 8 bases lay between the germline ends. The CDR3 contains 11 residues. The CDR3 DNA reads as TGTGCCAGCAGTTCGCTTGTGGAGCAGTACTTC. It codes for CASSSLVEQYF.

The V and J genes are TRBV6-2 or TRBV6-3 and TRBJ1-2, with a weak D call TRBD1 (6 bases). Germline lookup yields CDR1 MNHEY and CDR2 SVGEGT. V gave up 2 bases and J gave up 4 bases, with 14 bases separating them. The CDR3 is made up of 15 amino acids. The CDR3 nucleotides are TGTGCCAGCAGTTACCGCGGACAGATCGGCTATGGCTACACCTTC. This codes for CASSYRGQIGYGYTF.

This clonotype was observed a few times. This sequence joins TRBV29-1 and TRBJ2-5; D possibly matches TRBD1 or TRBD2 (5 bases each). Trimming removed 3 bases at V and 4 bases at J, with 12 bases between. The germline V gene has CDR1 SQVTM and CDR2 ANQGSEA. The CDR3 runs 13 residues. CDR3 in amino acids: CSVEGRRGETQYF. Here the CDR3 DNA reads TGCAGCGTTGAGGGACGGAGAGGAGAGACCCAGTACTTC. Together with reference TRBV29-1 and TRBJ2-5, the CDR3 gives the full variable domain: SAVISQKPSRDICQRGTSLTIQCQVDSQVTMMFWYRQQPGQSLTLIATANQGSEATYESGFVIDKFPISRPNLTFSTLTVSNMSPEDSSIYLCSVEGRRGETQYFGPGTRLLVL.

The chain recombines TRBV19 with TRBJ2-7; tentative D call: TRBD2 (6 bases). Germline V gene lookup returns CDR1 LNHDA and CDR2 SQIVND (reference sequence). V lost 4 bases, J lost 3 bases, and 16 bases lay in between. The CDR3 sequence is 15 residues long. The CDR3 reads CASSTLEGLRYEQYF. CDR3 nucleotides: TGTGCCAGTAGTACCCTGGAGGGTTTACGCTACGAGCAGTACTTC.

Within the sample, this clonotype is hyperexpanded (1% or more). The chain uses TRBV30 and TRBJ1-1, with D unclear. Germline V gene data show CDR1 as GTSNPN and CDR2 as SVGIG (reference sequence). Trimming stripped 0 bases from V and 7 bases from J, with 6 bases between. The CDR3 loop spans 11 amino acids. The DNA for the CDR3 is TGTGCCTGGAGTGTACGAAGTGAAGCTTTCTTT. Its translation is CAWSVRSEAFF.

By share of the sample, this clonotype is large (0.1 to 1%). V usage is TRBV29-1 and J usage is TRBJ2-1, with 10 bases fitting TRBD2. Germline assignment: CDR1 SQVTM and CDR2 ANQGSEA. V gave up 3 bases and J gave up 4 bases; unmatched junction bases: 12. The CDR3 runs to 17 residues. The chain's CDR3 is CSVEGLAGASRYNEQFF. CDR3 in DNA: TGCAGCGTTGAGGGGCTAGCGGGAGCGTCGAGGTACAATGAGCAGTTCTTC.

The chain couples TRBV18 to TRBJ2-2; TRBD1 is a possible D gene (6 bases). The CDR3 spans 15 residues. The V gene lost 6 bases and the J gene lost 5 bases, with 16 bases spanning the gap. Germline lookup yields CDR1 KGHSH and CDR2 LQKENI. The CDR3 nucleotides are TGTGCCAGCTCGCCCCAGAGGGGGAAGACCGGGGAGCTGTTTTTT. Protein: CASSPQRGKTGELFF.

V usage is TRBV28 and J usage is TRBJ2-1; D gene ambiguous. CDR1 is MDHEN and CDR2 is SYDVKM in the germline V gene. V shed 3 bases and J shed 9 bases, with 6 bases lying between them. The CDR3 covers 11 residues. The CDR3 sequence is CASSFPSEQFF. CDR3 nucleotides: TGTGCCAGCAGTTTCCCTAGTGAGCAGTTCTTC.

Within the sample, this clonotype is large (0.1 to 1%). The rearrangement uses TRBV18 and TRBJ2-7; D unresolved. CDR1 is KGHSH and CDR2 is LQKENI in the germline V gene. The CDR3 consists of 13 residues. Trimming stripped 6 bases from V and 7 bases from J, with 16 bases between. The CDR3, as DNA: TGTGCCAGCTCGGAGCCTATAGACGGGGAGCAGTACTTC. Protein: CASSEPIDGEQYF. Using reference TRBV18 and TRBJ2-7 for the parts outside the CDR3, the full variable domain is NAGVMQNPRHLVRRRGQEARLRCSPMKGHSHVYWYRQLPEEGLKFMVYLQKENIIDESGMPKERFSAEFPKEGPSILRIQQVVRGDSAAYFCASSEPIDGEQYFGPGTRLTVT.

The chain is built from TRBV6-2 or TRBV6-3 and TRBJ2-1; unclear D gene. Trimming took 6 bases from V and 8 from J, leaving 8 bases between them. CDR3 length equals 11 residues. Germline CDR1 is MNHEY and CDR2 is SVGEGT. The CDR3 here is CASRISYEQFF. The CDR3 DNA is TGTGCCAGCAGGATCTCCTATGAGCAGTTCTTC.

V is TRBV4-1 and J is TRBJ2-1, with 8 bases lining up with TRBD1. The CDR3 extends over 12 amino acids. The junction had 2 bases not matched to a gene; V was cut back by 3 bases and J by 10 bases. Germline V gives CDR1 MGHRA, CDR2 YSYEKL. In DNA form, the CDR3 reads TGCGCCAGCAGCCAGACAGGGGACGAGCAGTTCTTC. Encoded protein: CASSQTGDEQFF.

This clonotype is hyperexpanded (1% or more). The rearrangement joins TRBV6-1 to TRBJ2-7, with TRBD1 identical over 7 bases. Germline-derived CDR1 and CDR2 are MNHNS and SASEGT. Losses at the gene ends were 10 bases for V and 4 bases for J; bases not matched to a gene: 7. The CDR3 contains 12 residues. CDR3 sequence reads: CATQGVWYEQYF. CDR3 in DNA: TGTGCCACCCAGGGGGTCTGGTACGAGCAGTACTTC.

This clonotype was picked up a small number of times. The rearrangement joins TRBV28 to TRBJ2-5; no firm D call. The germline V and J ends were trimmed by 3 bases and 6 bases, with 8 bases remaining between them. The CDR3 has 12 residues. Looked up from germline, CDR1 is MDHEN and CDR2 is SYDVKM. The CDR3 here is CASSLGRQTQYF. CDR3 nucleotides: TGTGCCAGCAGTTTGGGTAGGCAGACCCAGTACTTC.

V is TRBV5-4 and J is TRBJ2-2; D is uncertain. The CDR3 totals 12 residues. V was trimmed by 2 bases and J by 3 bases, leaving 2 bases between them. The germline V gene has CDR1 SGHNT and CDR2 YYREEE (reference sequence). CDR3 coding DNA: TGTGCCAGCAGCTTAGACACCGGGGAGCTGTTTTTT. This encodes CASSLDTGELFF.

This chain connects TRBV3-1 to TRBJ1-4; 8 bases map to TRBD1. Trimming at V came to 2 bases and at J to 8 bases, leaving 16 bases not matched to a gene. This CDR3 contains 18 residues. Looked up from germline, CDR1 is LGHDT and CDR2 is YNNKEL (reference sequence). The CDR3 nucleotides are TGTGCCAGCAGCCAAAGCACGTTACAGGGGGACCGCAGGGAAAAACTGTTTTTT. It codes for CASSQSTLQGDRREKLFF. The variable domain in full, completed from reference TRBV3-1 and TRBJ1-4, reads DTAVSQTPKYLVTQMGNDKSIKCEQNLGHDTMYWYKQDSKKFLKIMFSYNNKELIINETVPNRFSPKSPDKAHLNLHINSLELGDSAVYFCASSQSTLQGDRREKLFFGSGTQLSVL.

This clonotype is labeled as large. The chain is built from TRBV13 and TRBJ1-2, with D possibly TRBD1 on 6 matching bases. Germline CDR1 and CDR2: PRHDT and FYEKMQ (reference sequence). V dropped 10 bases and J dropped 0 bases, with 12 bases sitting between them. This CDR3 contains 13 residues. The CDR3 DNA sequence: TGTGCCAACTCAGGGGAAGCTAACTATGGCTACACCTTC. It codes for CANSGEANYGYTF.

This clonotype is judged large. V usage is TRBV28 and J usage is TRBJ2-6; no clear D gene. Per the germline V gene, CDR1 is MDHEN and CDR2 is SYDVKM. The germline V and J ends were trimmed by 5 bases and 1 base, with 6 bases remaining between them. The CDR3 runs to 14 residues. The CDR3 here is CASSQLSGANVLTF. For the CDR3, the DNA is TGTGCCAGCAGTCAATTATCTGGGGCCAACGTCCTGACTTTC. The complete variable domain, with remaining parts taken from reference TRBV28 and TRBJ2-6, reads DVKVTQSSRYLVKRTGEKVFLECVQDMDHENMFWYRQDPGLGLRLIYFSYDVKMKEKGDIPEGYSVSREKKERFSLILESASTNQTSMYLCASSQLSGANVLTFGAGSRLTVL.

This rearrangement joins TRBV18 to TRBJ2-7; tentative D call: TRBD1 (6 bases). CDR3 length: 14 amino acids. V lost 3 bases and J lost 5, with 14 bases in between. Germline V gene sequence: CDR1 KGHSH, CDR2 LQKENI. For the CDR3, the DNA is TGTGCCAGCTCACCGGGGCAGGGGCCTGACGAGCAGTACTTC. Translation: CASSPGQGPDEQYF. Looking up the rest from reference TRBV18 and TRBJ2-7 gives the full variable domain: NAGVMQNPRHLVRRRGQEARLRCSPMKGHSHVYWYRQLPEEGLKFMVYLQKENIIDESGMPKERFSAEFPKEGPSILRIQQVVRGDSAAYFCASSPGQGPDEQYFGPGTRLTVT.

This clonotype was seen a few times. The chain employs TRBV20-1 and TRBJ2-2; 13 bases match TRBD2. Germline lookup yields CDR1 DFQATT and CDR2 SNEGSKA (reference sequence). This CDR3 has 16 amino acids. The trim removed 2 bases at V and 1 base at J, leaving 1 base unmatched. The CDR3 region is CSARRLAGGNTGELFF. The CDR3 DNA follows: TGCAGTGCTAGACGACTAGCGGGGGGGAACACCGGGGAGCTGTTTTTT.

The chain has TRBV20-1 and TRBJ2-7; perhaps TRBD2 as D (6 bases). Germline loops: CDR1 DFQATT, CDR2 SNEGSKA (reference sequence). Trimming took 5 bases from V and 2 from J, leaving 22 bases between them. The CDR3 covers 16 residues. The CDR3 protein is CSALPAVRSGPYEQYF. The CDR3 nucleotides read TGCAGTGCTCTACCCGCAGTTCGTAGCGGACCCTACGAGCAGTACTTC.

The V call is TRBV30, the J call TRBJ2-3; 10 bases are shared with TRBD2. Trimming at V came to 1 base and at J to 5 bases, leaving 18 bases not matched to a gene. The CDR3 is 19 residues long. In germline, CDR1 is GTSNPN, CDR2 SVGIG (reference sequence). As DNA, the CDR3 is TGTGCCTGGAGTGCCGATGTGAGCGGGAGGGCCTTTTCGATAGATACGCAGTATTTT. Its protein product is CAWSADVSGRAFSIDTQYF.

This clonotype was counted a few times. The chain is built from TRBV6-5 and TRBJ2-1, with D tentatively TRBD2 (5 bases). Germline CDR1 is MNHEY and CDR2 is SVGAGI. V dropped 5 bases and J dropped 7 bases, with 9 bases sitting between them. The CDR3 totals 12 residues. The CDR3 spells CASSPLGNEQFF. CDR3 DNA sequence: TGTGCCAGCAGTCCACTAGGAAATGAGCAGTTCTTC.

This chain uses TRBV6-1 with TRBJ2-7; no definite D call. Trimming pared 3 bases from V and 2 bases from J, leaving 11 bases between. The V gene's germline CDR1 is MNHNS and CDR2 SASEGT. CDR3 size: 14 residues. CDR3 in DNA: TGTGCCAGCAGTGATATCCCGTTACCCTACGAGCAGTACGTC. This codes for CASSDIPLPYEQYV.

This clonotype was seen more than once but under ten times. The gene calls are TRBV5-1 and TRBJ2-1; D might be TRBD2 (6 bases). Per germline, CDR1 SGHRS and CDR2 YFSETQ. V lost 0 bases and J 0 bases, leaving 13 bases between the germline ends. The CDR3 contains 17 residues. This CDR3 reads CASSLDGSGSSYNEQFF. The CDR3 bases are TGCGCCAGCAGCTTGGATGGTAGCGGCAGCTCCTACAATGAGCAGTTCTTC.